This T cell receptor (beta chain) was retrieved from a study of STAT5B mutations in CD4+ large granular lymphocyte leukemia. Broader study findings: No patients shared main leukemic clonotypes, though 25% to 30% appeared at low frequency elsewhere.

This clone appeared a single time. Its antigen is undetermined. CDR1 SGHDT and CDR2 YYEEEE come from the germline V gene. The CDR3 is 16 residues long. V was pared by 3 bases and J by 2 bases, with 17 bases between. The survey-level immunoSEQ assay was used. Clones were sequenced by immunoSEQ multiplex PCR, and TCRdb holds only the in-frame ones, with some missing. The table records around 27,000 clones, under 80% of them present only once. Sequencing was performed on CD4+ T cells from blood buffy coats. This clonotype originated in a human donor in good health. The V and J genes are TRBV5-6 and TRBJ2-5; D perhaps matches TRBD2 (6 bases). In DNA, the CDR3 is TGTGCCAGCAGCTGGGGAGGCGTCGCTTATCAAGAGACCCAGTACTTC. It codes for CASSWGGVAYQETQYF.